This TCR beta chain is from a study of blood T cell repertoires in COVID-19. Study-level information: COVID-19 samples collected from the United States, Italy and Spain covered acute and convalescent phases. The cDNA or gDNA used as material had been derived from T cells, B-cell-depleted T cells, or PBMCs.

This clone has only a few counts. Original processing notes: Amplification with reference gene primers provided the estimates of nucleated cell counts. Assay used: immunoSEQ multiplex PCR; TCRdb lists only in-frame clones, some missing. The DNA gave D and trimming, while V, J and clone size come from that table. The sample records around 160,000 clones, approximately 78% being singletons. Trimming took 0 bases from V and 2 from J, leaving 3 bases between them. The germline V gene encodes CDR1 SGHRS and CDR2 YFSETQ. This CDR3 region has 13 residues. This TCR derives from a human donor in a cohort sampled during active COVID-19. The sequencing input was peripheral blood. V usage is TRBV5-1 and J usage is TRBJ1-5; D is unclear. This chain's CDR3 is CASSLAGNQPQHF. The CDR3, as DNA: TGCGCCAGCAGCTTGGCGGGCAATCAGCCCCAGCATTTT.